The 5 T cell receptor beta chains below were found in one sample sequenced in a study of cytomegalovirus exposure and HLA in healthy donors listed by TCRdb under 2017. The library was built by means of the immunoSEQ multiplex PCR assay. For the multiplex PCR, a mixture combining 60 forward primers for TCR Vbeta segments and 13 reverse primers for TCR Jbeta segments was used. In TCRdb, the immuneACCESS table is reduced to in-frame sequences with V and J assigned. These tables do not hold every clone; where another copy was compared, an unresolved V gene accounts for under half, and the others remain unexplained. Here the sample has 210,000 or so clones; approximately 81% occur a single time. 0.2% to 0.25% of the sample is in the top ten clones. Sequenced: PBMCs. The receptor source for this set is a girl aged 2 to 10 in good health and CMV-seronegative.

This chain uses TRBV5-4 with TRBJ2-7, with D maybe TRBD1 (6 bases). V lost 0 bases to trimming and J lost 0 bases, with 10 bases between them. The CDR3 loop spans 15 amino acids. Germline V gene sequence: CDR1 SGHNT, CDR2 YYREEE (reference sequence). The CDR3 DNA sequence: TGTGCCAGCAGCTTGGGTGGACAGAGCTCCTACGAGCAGTACTTC. Translation: CASSLGGQSSYEQYF.

The rearrangement uses TRBV5-1 and TRBJ1-4; no definite D call. Trimming took 0 bases from V and 4 from J, leaving 7 bases between them. CDR1 and CDR2 (germline): SGHRS, YFSETQ. This CDR3 contains 14 residues. CDR3 sequence (DNA): TGCGCCAGCAGCTTGGGCTTAGATAATGAAAAACTGTTTTTT. The encoded protein is CASSLGLDNEKLFF. Variable domain in full (rest from reference TRBV5-1 and TRBJ1-4): KAGVTQTPRYLIKTRGQQVTLSCSPISGHRSVSWYQQTPGQGLQFLFEYFSETQRNKGNFPGRFSGRQFSNSRSEMNVSTLELGDSALYLCASSLGLDNEKLFFGSGTQLSVL.

The gene calls are TRBV19 and TRBJ2-5, with TRBD2 identical over 9 bases. CDR1 and CDR2 from the germline V gene are LNHDA and SQIVND (reference sequence). CDR3 length: 16 residues. V shed 6 bases, J shed 8 bases, and the junction held 16 bases outside the gene matches. CDR3 nucleotides: TGTGCCAGTAGCCTAGGGAATAGCGGGGGTGCTGGAACCCAGTACTTC. Amino acid sequence: CASSLGNSGGAGTQYF.

The chain carries TRBV6-1 and TRBJ1-3; 7 nucleotides align to TRBD1. V lost 11 bases and J lost 0; bases outside the gene matches: 7. Germline CDR1 and CDR2: MNHNS and SASEGT. The CDR3 is 14 residues long. CDR3 nucleotide sequence: TGTGCCGGATCCGGACAGGACTCTGGAAACACCATATATTTT. It codes for CAGSGQDSGNTIYF.

The rearrangement uses TRBV7-9 and TRBJ2-1, with TRBD2 matching 7 bases. With V trimmed by 2 bases and J by 5 bases, 0 bases remained unmatched. From germline, CDR1 is SEHNR and CDR2 FQNEAQ (reference sequence). The CDR3 covers 13 residues. The CDR3 protein is CASSLLADNEQFF. In DNA form, the CDR3 reads TGTGCCAGCAGCTTACTAGCGGACAATGAGCAGTTCTTC.